The rows below give T cell receptor beta chains drawn from one sample of a study of T-cell reconstitution after alpha-beta-depleted transplantation in children. TCRdb redid the calling of the PCR reads with MiXCR, one entry per CDR3 protein. The data show more than 550,000 distinct CDR3 sequences, 10% seen once. The input for sequencing was PBMCs from the stem cell graft donor, taken from the stem cell graft. These receptor sequences come from a human donor who donated a stem cell graft to a child with acute myeloid leukemia. Each CDR3 is given without its conserved first and last residue. D genes are given only for firm matches.

D gene: TRBD1; J gene: TRBJ2-7; V gene: TRBV4-3; CDR3 protein: ASSQRQGITYEQY
D gene: NA; J gene: TRBJ2-1; V gene: TRBV5-1; CDR3 protein: ASSFESSGPNEQF
D gene: TRBD1; J gene: TRBJ1-5; V gene: TRBV28; CDR3 protein: ASRTGSFGNQPQH
D gene: TRBD2; J gene: TRBJ2-5; V gene: TRBV7-9; CDR3 protein: ASTYSETSDETQY
D gene: TRBD1; J gene: TRBJ1-5; V gene: TRBV5-1; CDR3 protein: ASSPEPTGGNQPQH
D gene: NA; J gene: TRBJ2-1; V gene: TRBV18; CDR3 protein: ASSPPNGEQF
D gene: NA; J gene: TRBJ2-6; V gene: TRBV5-4; CDR3 protein: ASSLGQAFSGANVLT
D gene: NA; J gene: TRBJ1-2; V gene: TRBV2; CDR3 protein: ASSEQVDIYGYT
D gene: NA; J gene: TRBJ1-6; V gene: TRBV5-1; CDR3 protein: ASSFKARSFNSPLH
D gene: NA; J gene: TRBJ2-2; V gene: TRBV4-1; CDR3 protein: ASSQLYPPGTGELF
D gene: TRBD1; J gene: TRBJ2-7; V gene: TRBV6-2/TRBV6-3; CDR3 protein: ASSRDSEQY
D gene: TRBD2; J gene: TRBJ2-1; V gene: TRBV12-3/TRBV12-4; CDR3 protein: ASSGGLAGGYNEQF
D gene: NA; J gene: TRBJ2-1; V gene: TRBV7-9; CDR3 protein: ASSLTADYNEQF
D gene: NA; J gene: TRBJ2-1; V gene: TRBV11-2; CDR3 protein: ASSFGQGNEQF
D gene: NA; J gene: TRBJ2-7; V gene: TRBV21-1; CDR3 protein: ASSKVTGGYSSYEQY
D gene: TRBD1; J gene: TRBJ2-3; V gene: TRBV20-1; CDR3 protein: SASGTGADTQY
D gene: NA; J gene: TRBJ1-5; V gene: TRBV20-1; CDR3 protein: SARGGLGPQH
D gene: NA; J gene: TRBJ2-7; V gene: TRBV4-2; CDR3 protein: ASSLILGGSYEQY
D gene: NA; J gene: TRBJ1-5; V gene: TRBV9; CDR3 protein: ASSVGGQAAQPQH
D gene: NA; J gene: TRBJ2-7; V gene: TRBV5-1; CDR3 protein: ASSTRPEEYEQY
D gene: NA; J gene: TRBJ2-1; V gene: TRBV12-3/TRBV12-4; CDR3 protein: ASSRGQGGMNEQF
D gene: NA; J gene: TRBJ1-5; V gene: TRBV12-3/TRBV12-4; CDR3 protein: ASSLWPDQPQH
D gene: NA; J gene: TRBJ1-2; V gene: TRBV28; CDR3 protein: ASSKGGERSYGYT
D gene: TRBD2; J gene: TRBJ2-1; V gene: TRBV20-1; CDR3 protein: SASKASGRDWNEQF
D gene: NA; J gene: TRBJ1-1; V gene: TRBV30; CDR3 protein: AWSAGGKNTEAF
D gene: NA; J gene: TRBJ2-3; V gene: TRBV5-5; CDR3 protein: ASSLEVLTLGDTQY
D gene: TRBD1; J gene: TRBJ1-2; V gene: TRBV12-3/TRBV12-4; CDR3 protein: ASSRTTGGYGYT
D gene: NA; J gene: TRBJ1-2; V gene: TRBV7-2; CDR3 protein: ASSLGGSSPRSYT
D gene: NA; J gene: TRBJ2-7; V gene: TRBV29-1; CDR3 protein: SVARTEAYEQY
D gene: TRBD1; J gene: TRBJ2-5; V gene: TRBV20-1; CDR3 protein: SAPEGPGGRRMQETQY
D gene: NA; J gene: TRBJ2-4; V gene: TRBV20-1; CDR3 protein: SVPTASNIQY
D gene: TRBD1; J gene: TRBJ2-3; V gene: TRBV6-2/TRBV6-3; CDR3 protein: ASSGTGLTDTQY
D gene: NA; J gene: TRBJ2-7; V gene: TRBV7-2; CDR3 protein: ASSLVHRIEQY
D gene: TRBD1; J gene: TRBJ1-1; V gene: TRBV7-2; CDR3 protein: ASSGTGGWGEAF
D gene: TRBD2; J gene: TRBJ2-1; V gene: TRBV5-1; CDR3 protein: ASSLVAGGPLG